A few counts support the clone carrying this T cell receptor beta chain. Antigen: not known. Per germline, CDR1 SGHRS and CDR2 YFSETQ. V dropped 4 bases and J dropped 9 bases, with 11 bases sitting between them. The CDR3 has 13 residues. Next came a second PCR, run for about 6 to 11 cycles, which used a sample-barcoded 5' primer along with a J-beta primer mix. TCRdb passed the 5' RACE reads through MiXCR, listing each CDR3 protein once. The sample lists hundreds of thousands of distinct CDR3 sequences, 46% occurring once. This entry belongs to a study of blood T cells in healthy people across ages. Points from the study as a whole: TCR beta diversity, measured per million T cells, fell in a roughly linear way with age.

The source material was blood. The rearrangement links TRBV5-1 to TRBJ1-6; D is possibly TRBD1 (6 bases). This TCR derives from a man older than 75 in good health. The CDR3 bases are TGCGCCAGCAGCCCCAGGGGAATTTCACCCCTCCACTTT. Encoded protein: CASSPRGISPLHF.